This TCR beta chain comes out of a study of blood T cell repertoires in COVID-19. Study-wide background: Nucleic acid was either cDNA or gDNA, and it came from T cells, B-cell-depleted T cells, or PBMCs.

This clone was recorded only once. The V and J ends lost 5 bases and 1 base, in that order; junction bases with no gene match: 10. The CDR3 runs 16 residues. Germline lookup yields CDR1 LNHDA and CDR2 SQIVND (reference sequence). As handled by the study authors: How many nucleated cells were present was estimated from reference gene primer amplification. The assay was immunoSEQ multiplex PCR, and TCRdb's table has in-frame clones only and misses some. From that table come the V and J calls and clone size; the DNA was used to work out D and trimming. The sample yields tens of thousands of clones, 83% seen once.

The chain recombines TRBV19 with TRBJ1-1, with TRBD1 matching 7 bases. The sequencing input was peripheral blood. The sequence was collected from a man aged 45 to 65 with active COVID-19. The CDR3 DNA follows: TGTGCCAGTAGTCGGCCAGGGGACAGCCGGAACACTGAAGCTTTCTTT. It yields the protein CASSRPGDSRNTEAFF.